This T cell receptor beta chain was sequenced during a study of vaccination effects on CD4 cells after COVID-19. Study-level information: Two doses of BNT162b2 or mRNA-1273 vaccine were administered to participants.

This table comes from immunoSEQ multiplex PCR, and its TCRdb copy is limited to in-frame clones, with some not included. The table lists some 30,000 clones, 70% of them singletons. CD4+ T cells were isolated after approximately 10 days of culture. The healthy vaccine recipients, who had no prior SARS-CoV-2 infection, showed negative nucleocapsid antibodies. Half of the medium was exchanged for IL-2 medium on both days 3 and 7. For this clone: Its antigen is not identified.

Germline V lookup: CDR1 ENHRY, CDR2 SYGVKD. V was pared by 4 bases and J by 6 bases, with 9 bases between. This CDR3 is 13 amino acids long. The TCR was taken from a human donor who received a COVID-19 vaccine. Source: CD4+ T cells from PBMCs cultured without peptide, taken before COVID-19 vaccination. The chain uses TRBV10-3 and TRBJ1-4; tentatively, D is TRBD1 (5 bases). CDR3 nucleotides: TGTGCCATCAGTGGTCAGGGCGATGAAAAACTGTTTTTT. Residues: CAISGQGDEKLFF.